This record looks at one T cell receptor beta chain sequence and its context. Authors' processing steps: Reference gene primer amplification gave nucleated cell count estimates. Sequencing used immunoSEQ multiplex PCR; TCRdb keeps in-frame clones, though not all of them. V and J calls and clone size come straight from that table; D and trimming were deduced from the DNA. The table has 110,000 to 150,000 clones, almost 85% seen once. The source of the sample is a study of blood T cell repertoires in COVID-19. As for the study in general: Sites in the United States, Italy and Spain provided acute and convalescent COVID-19 samples. PBMCs, B-cell-depleted T cells, or T cells were the source of the cDNA or gDNA that made up the material.

Germline-derived CDR1 and CDR2 are KGHSH and LQKENI. With 3 bases removed from V and 0 bases from J, the gap between germline ends came to 15 bases. CDR3 size: 16 residues. The material sequenced was peripheral blood. The sequence came from a man in his forties or fifties with acute or convalescent COVID-19. The chain has TRBV18 and TRBJ2-7; maybe TRBD2 (6 bases). CDR3 coding DNA: TGTGCCAGCTCACCTCTCAGCGCGGGGAACTCCTACGAGCAGTACTTC. This codes for CASSPLSAGNSYEQYF.